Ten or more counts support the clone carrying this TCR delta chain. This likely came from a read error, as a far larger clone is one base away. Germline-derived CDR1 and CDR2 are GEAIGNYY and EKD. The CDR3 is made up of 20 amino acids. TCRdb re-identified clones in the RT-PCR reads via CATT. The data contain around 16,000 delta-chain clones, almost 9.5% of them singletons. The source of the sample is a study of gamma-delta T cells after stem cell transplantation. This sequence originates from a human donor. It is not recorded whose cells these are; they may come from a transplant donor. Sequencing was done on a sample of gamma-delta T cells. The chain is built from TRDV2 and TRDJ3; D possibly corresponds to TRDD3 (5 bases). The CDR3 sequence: CACDKTEGTLSSWDTRQTFF. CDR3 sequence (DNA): TGTGCCTGTGACAAAACGGAGGGGACTTTAAGCTCCTGGGACACCCGACAGACGTTTTTC.